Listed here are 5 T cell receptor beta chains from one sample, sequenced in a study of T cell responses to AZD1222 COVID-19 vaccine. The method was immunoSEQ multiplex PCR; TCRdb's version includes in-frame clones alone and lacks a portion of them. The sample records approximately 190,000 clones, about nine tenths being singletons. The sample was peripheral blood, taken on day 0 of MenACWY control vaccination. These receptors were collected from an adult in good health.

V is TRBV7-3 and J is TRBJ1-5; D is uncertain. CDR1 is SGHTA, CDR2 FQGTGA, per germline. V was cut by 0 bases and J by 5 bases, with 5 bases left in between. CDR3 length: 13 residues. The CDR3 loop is CASSLTTDQPQHF. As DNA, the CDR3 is TGTGCCAGCAGCTTAACAACAGATCAGCCCCAGCATTTT. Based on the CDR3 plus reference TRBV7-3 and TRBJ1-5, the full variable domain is GAGVSQTPSNKVTEKGKYVELRCDPISGHTALYWYRQSLGQGPEFLIYFQGTGAADDSGLPNDRFFAVRPEGSVSTLKIQRTERGDSAVYLCASSLTTDQPQHFGDGTRLSIL.

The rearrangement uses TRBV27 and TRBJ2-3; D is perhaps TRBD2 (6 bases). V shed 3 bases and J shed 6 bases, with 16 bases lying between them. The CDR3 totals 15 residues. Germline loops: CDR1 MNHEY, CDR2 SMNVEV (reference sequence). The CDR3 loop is CASSLTGESWDTQYF. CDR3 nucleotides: TGTGCCAGCAGTTTGACGGGAGAGTCTTGGGATACGCAGTATTTT.

The CDR3 loop reads CATGSSLAGDTDTQYF. The CDR3 coding sequence is TGTGCCACCGGGAGCTCCCTAGCGGGGGACACAGATACGCAGTATTTT. V and J are TRBV15 and TRBJ2-3; TRBD2 matches 10 bases. The junction had 10 bases not matched to a gene; V was cut back by 8 bases and J by 2 bases. Germline CDR1 LNHNV, CDR2 YYDKDF (reference sequence). The CDR3 is 16 amino acids.

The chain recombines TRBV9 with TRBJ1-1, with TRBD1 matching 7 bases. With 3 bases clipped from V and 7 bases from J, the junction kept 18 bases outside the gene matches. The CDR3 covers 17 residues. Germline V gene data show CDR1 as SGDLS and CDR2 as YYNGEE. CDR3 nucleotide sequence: TGTGCCAGCAGCGGAGGGATCGGAGGGGGCGCTGGGGGTGAAGCTTTCTTT. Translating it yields CASSGGIGGGAGGEAFF. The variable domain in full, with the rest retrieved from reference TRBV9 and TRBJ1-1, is DSGVTQTPKHLITATGQRVTLRCSPRSGDLSVYWYQQSLDQGLQFLIQYYNGEERAKGNILERFSAQQFPDLHSELNLSSLELGDSALYFCASSGGIGGGAGGEAFFGQGTRLTVV.

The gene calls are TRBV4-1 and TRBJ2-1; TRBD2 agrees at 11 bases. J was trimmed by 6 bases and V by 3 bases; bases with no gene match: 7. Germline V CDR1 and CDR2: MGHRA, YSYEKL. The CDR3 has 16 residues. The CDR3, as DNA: TGCGCCAGCAGCCACTCCGGGACTAGCGGTACCAATGAGCAGTTCTTC. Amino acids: CASSHSGTSGTNEQFF.